The sequence of this TCR beta chain was determined in a study of graft-versus-host responses after intestinal transplantation. Study-level information: Every one of the recipients received anti-thymocyte globulin induction and afterwards took tacrolimus and steroids for roughly three years. Study-wide results and limits: GvH clones were found in recipient marrow; some appeared first in ileum or blood. Researchers found peak circulating GvH clone levels linked to early post-transplant HvG declines.

Regarding this clone: The antigen remains undetermined.

Produced via immunoSEQ multiplex PCR; TCRdb's table is partial and in-frame only. Seen here are over 45,000 clones, roughly 89% observed once, and the top ten hold around 1.5%. From germline, CDR1 is LGHNA and CDR2 YNFKEQ. V was pared by 3 bases and J by 4 bases, with 12 bases between. This CDR3 spans 14 amino acids. The clonotype comes from a human patient who received an intestinal transplant, so some T cells may come from the graft donor. The chain employs TRBV4-2 and TRBJ1-2, with a tentative D call TRBD1 (5 bases). The sequencing used PBMCs, collected 26 days after transplant. CDR3 bases: TGTGCCAGCAGCCACCAGGGTGAGAGCTATGGCTACACCTTC. As protein: CASSHQGESYGYTF.